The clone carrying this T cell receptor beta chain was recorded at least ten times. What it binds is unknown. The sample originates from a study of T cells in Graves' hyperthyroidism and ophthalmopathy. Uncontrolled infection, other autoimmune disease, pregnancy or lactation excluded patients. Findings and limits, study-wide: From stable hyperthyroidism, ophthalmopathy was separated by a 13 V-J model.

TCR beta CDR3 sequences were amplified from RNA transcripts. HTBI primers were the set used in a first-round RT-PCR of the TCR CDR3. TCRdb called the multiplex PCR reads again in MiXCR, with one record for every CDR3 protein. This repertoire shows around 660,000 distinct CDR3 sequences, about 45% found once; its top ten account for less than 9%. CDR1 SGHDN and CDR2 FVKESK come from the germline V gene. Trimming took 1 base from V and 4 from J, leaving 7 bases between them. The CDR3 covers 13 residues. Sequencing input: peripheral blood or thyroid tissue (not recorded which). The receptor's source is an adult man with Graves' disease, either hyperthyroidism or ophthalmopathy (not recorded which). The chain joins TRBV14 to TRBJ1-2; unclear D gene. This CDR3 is CASSQGSGYGYTF. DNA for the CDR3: TGTGCCAGCAGCCAAGGGTCCGGCTATGGCTACACCTTC.